The sequence of this TCR beta chain was determined in a study of T-cell reconstitution after alpha-beta-depleted transplantation in children. Preparation of the TCRbeta library used unique molecular identifiers. TCRdb re-called the PCR reads through MiXCR, storing one row per CDR3 protein. The sample lists 490,000 or so distinct CDR3 sequences; around 12% were seen once. The CDR3 loop spans 14 amino acids. Germline V CDR1 and CDR2: LGHNA, YSLEER. Trimming took 8 bases from V and 6 from J; bases not matched to a gene: 8. V usage is TRBV4-3 and J usage is TRBJ2-2; 8 positions agree with TRBD1. The receptor was isolated from a human donor who donated a stem cell graft to a child with combined immunodeficiency. The starting material was PBMCs from the stem cell graft donor, obtained from the stem cell graft. The CDR3 is CASRGQAEPGELFF. CDR3 nucleotide sequence: TGCGCCAGCCGGGGACAGGCGGAGCCCGGGGAGCTGTTTTTT.